This is a list of T cell receptor beta chains from one sample in a study of vaccination effects on CD4 cells after COVID-19. The antigens of these receptors remain unknown. Clones were sequenced by immunoSEQ multiplex PCR, and TCRdb holds only the in-frame ones, with some missing. The table lists tens of thousands of clones, just over 75% of them singletons. Sequences were derived from CD4+ T cells from PBMCs cultured without peptide, sampled after COVID-19 vaccination. All receptors derive from a human donor who had a prior SARS-CoV-2 infection. Each CDR3 is given with its conserved first and last residue. D genes are given only for firm matches. The listing skips clone size in some rows; elsewhere it reads once, few, many or a size class.

J gene | V gene | clone size | CDR3 length | D gene | CDR3 protein | CDR3 DNA
TRBJ1-3 | TRBV7-9 | . | 12 | . | CASSPARNTIYF | TGTGCCAGCAGCCCCGCTCGAAACACCATATATTTT
TRBJ1-2 | TRBV7-9 | . | 15 | TRBD1 | CASSLGGGGYYGYTF | TGTGCCAGCAGCTTAGGTGGAGGGGGCTACTATGGCTACACCTTC
TRBJ1-2 | TRBV5-1 | . | 14 | . | CASSLGGSDGGYTF | TGCGCCAGCAGCTTGGGGGGGAGCGATGGAGGCTACACCTTC
TRBJ2-7 | TRBV7-2 | . | 14 | TRBD1 | CASSLPTGGDEQYF | TGTGCCAGCAGCTTACCGACAGGGGGCGACGAGCAGTACTTC
TRBJ1-6 | TRBV18 | . | 15 | . | CASSRLAGGNSPLHF | TGTGCCAGCTCACGACTAGCAGGAGGTAATTCACCCCTCCACTTT
TRBJ2-3 | TRBV5-4 | . | 14 | TRBD2 | CASRSGGGTDTQYF | TGTGCCAGCAGGAGCGGGGGCGGCACAGATACGCAGTATTTT
TRBJ2-5 | TRBV7-2 | . | 13 | . | CASSSSFAETQYF | TGTGCCAGCAGTTCTAGTTTCGCGGAGACCCAGTACTTC
TRBJ2-5 | TRBV2 | . | 11 | . | CASSRTETQYF | TGTGCCAGCTCTAGGACCGAGACCCAGTACTTC
TRBJ1-4 | TRBV3-1/TRBV3-2 | . | 15 | . | CASSLIGGRGEKLFF | TGTGCCAGCAGCCTCATCGGGGGGCGGGGAGAAAAACTGTTTTTT
TRBJ1-6 | TRBV19 | . | 14 | . | CASSMTGANSPLHF | TGTGCCAGTAGTATGACGGGGGCCAATTCACCCCTCCACTTT
TRBJ2-1 | TRBV7-9 | . | 14 | . | CASSFLEAGNEQFF | TGTGCCAGCAGCTTCCTAGAGGCGGGTAATGAGCAGTTCTTC
TRBJ2-7 | TRBV7-8 | few | 11 | . | CASSLHYEQYF | TGTGCCAGCAGCCTCCACTACGAGCAGTACTTC
TRBJ1-1 | TRBV20-1 | . | 16 | . | CSASGGWAGSGTEAFF | TGCAGTGCTAGTGGGGGCTGGGCGGGGTCTGGCACTGAAGCTTTCTTT
TRBJ1-1 | TRBV5-1 | . | 13 | TRBD1 | CASSNRGDTEAFF | TGCGCCAGCAGCAACAGGGGGGACACTGAAGCTTTCTTT
TRBJ1-2 | TRBV4-3 | . | 14 | TRBD1 | CASSQQQGWNGYTF | TGCGCCAGCAGCCAACAACAGGGGTGGAATGGCTACACCTTC
TRBJ2-7 | TRBV5-1 | . | 15 | TRBD2 | CASSLAPAGVGEQYF | TGCGCCAGCAGCTTGGCCCCAGCGGGAGTCGGAGAGCAGTACTTC